Shown below are 24 T cell receptor beta chains from a single sample sequenced in a study of T cells after yellow fever vaccination. TCRdb passed the 5' RACE reads through MiXCR, listing each CDR3 protein once. The sample consists of some 420,000 distinct CDR3 sequences, roughly 20% of them appearing once. Sequenced here: PBMCs, sampled before the yellow fever booster vaccination. The origin of the receptors is a man younger than 30 who received the YFV17D yellow fever vaccine.

This clonotype was seen only a few times. The J gene is TRBJ2-7, the V gene TRBV5-1, with 8 bases that match TRBD1. CDR1 is SGHRS and CDR2 is YFSETQ in the germline V gene. The V segment lost 4 bases and the J segment 2 bases; nucleotides outside the gene matches: 5. The CDR3 contains 14 residues. The CDR3 here is CASSTGGWTYEQYF. CDR3 bases: TGCGCCAGCAGCACAGGGGGATGGACCTACGAGCAGTACTTC.

This sequence joins TRBV10-3 and TRBJ1-5, with D possibly matching TRBD1 (5 bases). Trimming shortened V by 10 bases and J by 7 bases, and 17 bases separated the two germline ends. The germline V gene has CDR1 ENHRY and CDR2 SYGVKD. The CDR3 extends over 13 amino acids. DNA for the CDR3: TGTGCCACCTCCTCCGCGGGGGACCAGCCCCAGCATTTT. It yields the protein CATSSAGDQPQHF.

The chain carries TRBV5-1 and TRBJ1-2; TRBD1 matches 8 bases. The germline gives CDR1 SGHRS, CDR2 YFSETQ. This CDR3 contains 13 residues. V lost 4 bases, J lost 8 bases, and 7 bases stayed unmatched. CDR3 nucleotide sequence: TGCGCCAGCAGCCCCGCGACAGGGGACGGCTACACCTTC. This gives the protein CASSPATGDGYTF.

With regard to this clonotype: This could be a read error, since a much larger clone is one nucleotide away. For the CDR3, the DNA is TGCGCCAGCAGCCAAGAGCCCGGGGAGCTGTTTTTT. Translated: CASSQEPGELFF. This chain uses TRBV4-1 with TRBJ2-2; D remains ambiguous. Germline V gene data show CDR1 as MGHRA and CDR2 as YSYEKL. The CDR3 spans 12 residues. V was clipped by 0 bases and J by 6 bases, with 2 bases between them.

This clonotype was seen many times. J is TRBJ1-2 and V is TRBV20-1, with D possibly TRBD1 on 6 matching bases. Per the germline V gene, CDR1 is DFQATT and CDR2 is SNEGSKA (reference sequence). V was shortened by 3 bases and J by 6 bases, with 14 bases between the two germline ends. This CDR3 has 13 amino acids. CDR3 residues: CSASSGVWDGYTF. DNA for the CDR3: TGCAGTGCTAGTTCAGGGGTTTGGGATGGCTACACCTTC.

This clonotype appeared many times. This chain uses TRBV24-1 with TRBJ2-2; 7 bases match TRBD2. This CDR3 has 17 residues. Germline CDR1 reads KGHDR; CDR2 reads SFDVKD. V was clipped by 3 bases and J by 4 bases; unmatched bases: 10. The DNA for the CDR3 is TGTGCCACCAGTGATCGAGGCGCCGGGGGGAGCACCGGGGAGCTGTTTTTT. It specifies CATSDRGAGGSTGELFF.

The chain employs TRBV6-1 and TRBJ1-2; weak D call: TRBD1 (5 bases). With 7 bases removed from V and 0 bases from J, the gap between germline ends came to 15 bases. CDR1 is MNHNS, CDR2 SASEGT, per germline. CDR3 length equals 15 residues. The CDR3 region is CASTTRGYANYGYTF. CDR3 bases: TGTGCCAGCACCACGAGGGGCTACGCTAACTATGGCTACACCTTC.

This clonotype was recorded a few times. The chain recombines TRBV7-2 with TRBJ1-4; D is ambiguous. V was shortened by 1 base and J by 9 bases, with 12 bases between the two germline ends. The CDR3 sequence is 14 residues long. CDR1 SGHTA and CDR2 FQGNSA come from the germline V gene. CDR3 in DNA: TGTGCCAGCAGCTTAGTCACGGCCGGAAAAAAACTGTTTTTT. It translates to CASSLVTAGKKLFF.

In this sample, this clonotype turned up a few times. V is TRBV12-3 or TRBV12-4 and J is TRBJ1-1, with D hard to call. Trimming cost V 3 bases and J 4 bases, with 6 bases left between them. CDR3 length equals 12 residues. CDR3 DNA sequence: TGTGCCAGCAGTTTCATGGGCACTGAAGCTTTCTTT. Its protein is CASSFMGTEAFF.

This clonotype has more than one count but fewer than ten. J is TRBJ2-3 and V is TRBV20-1; D gene uncertain. Trimming stripped 3 bases from V and 4 bases from J, with 8 bases between. The CDR3 is 12 amino acids. Per the germline V gene, CDR1 is DFQATT and CDR2 is SNEGSKA (reference sequence). DNA of the CDR3: TGCAGTGCTAGGGGGATGGCAGATACGCAGTATTTT. This codes for CSARGMADTQYF.

This clonotype appeared a few times. The rearrangement uses TRBV4-1 and TRBJ1-4, with D possibly matching TRBD1 (5 bases). Germline assignment: CDR1 MGHRA and CDR2 YSYEKL. V was clipped by 6 bases and J by 3 bases, with 14 bases between them. The length of the CDR3 is 15 residues. For the CDR3, the DNA is TGCGCCAGCAGTCGGATCCGGGGGGCTAATGAAAAACTGTTTTTT. This translates into CASSRIRGANEKLFF.

This chain joins TRBV21-1 and TRBJ2-7; the table's D call TRBD1 went unverified against the DNA. TRBV21-1 is a pseudogene segment. The CDR3 length is 15 residues. CDR3 sequence reads: CASSYKQDPSYEQYF. Here the CDR3 DNA reads TGTGCCAGCAGCTACAAACAGGATCCTTCCTACGAGCAGTACTTC.

This clonotype was picked up a small number of times. This chain links TRBV3-1 with TRBJ1-2; D not certain. Between the trimmed V and J ends, which lost 4 bases and 2 bases, there was a span of 8 bases. Germline V CDR1 and CDR2: LGHDT, YNNKEL (reference sequence). The CDR3 extends over 13 amino acids. DNA for the CDR3: TGTGCCAGCAGCCCCTGGCCCAACTATGGCTACACCTTC. As protein: CASSPWPNYGYTF. The whole variable domain, remainder taken from reference TRBV3-1 and TRBJ1-2, is DTAVSQTPKYLVTQMGNDKSIKCEQNLGHDTMYWYKQDSKKFLKIMFSYNNKELIINETVPNRFSPKSPDKAHLNLHINSLELGDSAVYFCASSPWPNYGYTFGSGTRLTVV.

This clonotype was picked up many times. This rearrangement joins TRBV6-6 to TRBJ1-2; TRBD1 aligns across 7 bases. CDR3 length equals 15 residues. The V gene's germline CDR1 is MNHNY and CDR2 SVGAGI (reference sequence). V shed 5 bases and J 8 bases; nucleotides not matched to a gene: 14. CDR3 sequence: CASSHPTGTMKGYTF. The DNA for the CDR3 is TGTGCCAGCAGTCATCCGACAGGGACCATGAAGGGCTACACCTTC.

The chain couples TRBV20-1 to TRBJ2-3; 14 bases are shared with TRBD2. The CDR3 spans 20 residues. From germline, CDR1 is DFQATT and CDR2 SNEGSKA (reference sequence). V was clipped by 1 base and J by 2 bases; unmatched bases: 14. In DNA form, the CDR3 reads TGCAGTGCTAGAGCCCTGGGACTAGCGGGGGTGGTAGTAATCACAGATACGCAGTATTTT. It codes for CSARALGLAGVVVITDTQYF.

The chain employs TRBV7-9 and TRBJ2-7; D might be TRBD1 (5 bases). Germline CDR1 is SEHNR and CDR2 is FQNEAQ (reference sequence). The CDR3 consists of 12 residues. Trimming removed 6 bases from V and 3 bases from J, with 9 bases in between. The chain's CDR3 is CASRSRDYEQYV. CDR3 DNA: TGTGCCAGCAGATCCAGGGACTACGAGCAGTACGTC.

There are a few counts of this clonotype. The gene calls are TRBV9 and TRBJ2-3; 9 bases line up with TRBD2. CDR1 and CDR2 (germline): SGDLS, YYNGEE. The CDR3 has 15 residues. The ends lost 7 bases at V and 2 bases at J; junction bases unmatched: 8. CDR3 loop: CASGPSGDHTDTQYF. CDR3 DNA sequence: TGTGCCAGCGGGCCTAGCGGGGATCACACAGATACGCAGTATTTT.

The V call is TRBV6-5, the J call TRBJ2-3; no clear D gene. V lost 4 bases, J lost 1 base, and 9 bases lay in between. From germline, CDR1 is MNHEY and CDR2 SVGAGI. CDR3 size: 14 residues. CDR3 coding DNA: TGTGCCAGCAGTTGGGTATTGGGCACAGATACGCAGTATTTT. The encoded protein is CASSWVLGTDTQYF.

This clonotype came up a few times. The chain carries TRBV7-9 and TRBJ2-3; maybe TRBD2 (5 bases). V was trimmed by 6 bases and J by 0 bases, leaving 7 bases between them. Looked up from germline, CDR1 is SEHNR and CDR2 is FQNEAQ (reference sequence). This CDR3 comprises 13 residues. The CDR3 DNA sequence: TGTGCCAGCAGGGAGGAGAGCACAGATACGCAGTATTTT. This gives the protein CASREESTDTQYF.

This chain joins TRBV18 and TRBJ2-1; 13 bases line up with TRBD2. Losses at the gene ends were 4 bases for V and 9 bases for J; bases not matched to a gene: 15. The CDR3 runs to 18 residues. Germline V lookup: CDR1 KGHSH, CDR2 LQKENI. The CDR3 sequence is CASSLNPPTSGGSGEQFF. CDR3 coding DNA: TGTGCCAGCTCACTTAACCCCCCGACTAGCGGGGGGAGCGGTGAGCAGTTCTTC.

The J gene is TRBJ1-2, the V gene TRBV29-1, with unresolved D. The CDR3 runs 14 residues. From germline, CDR1 is SQVTM and CDR2 ANQGSEA. V was shortened by 3 bases and J by 4 bases, with 15 bases between the two germline ends. CDR3 protein: CSVDAEGGIYGYTF. Written as DNA, the CDR3 is TGCAGCGTTGACGCGGAGGGCGGAATCTATGGCTACACCTTC. Combining the CDR3 with reference TRBV29-1 and TRBJ1-2 gives the whole variable domain SAVISQKPSRDICQRGTSLTIQCQVDSQVTMMFWYRQQPGQSLTLIATANQGSEATYESGFVIDKFPISRPNLTFSTLTVSNMSPEDSSIYLCSVDAEGGIYGYTFGSGTRLTVV.

The sample holds a few counts of this clonotype. V is TRBV5-1 and J is TRBJ2-5; TRBD1 aligns across 7 bases. The CDR3 is made up of 17 amino acids. CDR1 and CDR2 (germline): SGHRS, YFSETQ. With 0 bases clipped from V and 6 bases from J, the junction kept 14 bases outside the gene matches. This CDR3 is CASSLAGGPGGQKTQYF. As DNA, the CDR3 is TGCGCCAGCAGCTTGGCAGGTGGACCAGGGGGTCAGAAGACCCAGTACTTC.

The rearrangement links TRBV18 to TRBJ2-5, with 7 nucleotides matching TRBD1. Unmatched junction bases numbered 2, after V lost 3 bases and J lost 1 base. The germline V gene encodes CDR1 KGHSH and CDR2 LQKENI. The CDR3 spans 14 residues. The CDR3 DNA is TGTGCCAGCTCACCCCGGGACAGCCAAGAGACCCAGTACTTC. This sequence encodes CASSPRDSQETQYF.

There are a few counts of this clonotype. The chain recombines TRBV10-2 with TRBJ2-5; D perhaps matches TRBD1 (6 bases). Germline V gives CDR1 WSHSY, CDR2 SAAADI. Deletions cut 4 bases from V and 7 bases from J, with 16 bases between. The CDR3 is 14 amino acids. CDR3 DNA sequence: TGCGCCAGCAGTGCGGCCGGGACATGGATGACCCAGTACTTC. This gives the protein CASSAAGTWMTQYF.